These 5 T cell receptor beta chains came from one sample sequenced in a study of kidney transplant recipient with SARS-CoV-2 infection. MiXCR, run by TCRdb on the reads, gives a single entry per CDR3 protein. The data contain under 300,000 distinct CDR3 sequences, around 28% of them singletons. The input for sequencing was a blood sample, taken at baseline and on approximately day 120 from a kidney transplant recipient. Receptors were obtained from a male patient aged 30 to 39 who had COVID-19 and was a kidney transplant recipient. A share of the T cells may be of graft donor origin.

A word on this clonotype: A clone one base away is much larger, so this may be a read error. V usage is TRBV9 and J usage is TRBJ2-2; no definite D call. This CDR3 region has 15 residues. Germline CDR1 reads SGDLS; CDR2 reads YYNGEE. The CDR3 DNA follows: TGTGCCGGCAGCGTAGAAATTGGACCCACCGGGGAGCTGTTTTTT. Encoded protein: CAGSVEIGPTGELFF.

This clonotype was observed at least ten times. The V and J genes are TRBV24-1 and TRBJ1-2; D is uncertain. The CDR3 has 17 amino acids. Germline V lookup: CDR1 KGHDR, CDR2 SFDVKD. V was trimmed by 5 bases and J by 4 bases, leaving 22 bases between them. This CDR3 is CATSGYRSTRKTYGYTF. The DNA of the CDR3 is TGTGCCACCAGTGGGTACCGTAGTACCAGAAAGACCTATGGCTACACCTTC.

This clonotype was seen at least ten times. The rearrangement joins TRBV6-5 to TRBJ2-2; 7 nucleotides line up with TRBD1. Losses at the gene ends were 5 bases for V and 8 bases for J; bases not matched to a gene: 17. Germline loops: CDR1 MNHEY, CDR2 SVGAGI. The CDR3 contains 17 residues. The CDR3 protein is CASSPEVGTAKAGELFF. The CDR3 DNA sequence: TGTGCCAGCAGTCCCGAAGTTGGGACAGCTAAAGCGGGGGAGCTGTTTTTT.

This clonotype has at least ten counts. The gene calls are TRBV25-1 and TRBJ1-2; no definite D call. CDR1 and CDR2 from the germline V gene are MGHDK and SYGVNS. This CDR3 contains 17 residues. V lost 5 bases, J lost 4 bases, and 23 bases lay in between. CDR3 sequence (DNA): TGTGCCAGCAGTCTGGAGGCAGAACTGGGAAAGACCTATGGCTACACCTTC. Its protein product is CASSLEAELGKTYGYTF.

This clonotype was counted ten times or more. The CDR3: CASRGRDRGYGYTF. The CDR3 coding sequence is TGTGCCAGCAGGGGACGGGACAGGGGGTATGGCTACACCTTC. The chain employs TRBV6-6 and TRBJ1-2, with 11 bases that match TRBD1. The CDR3 is 14 residues long. V was pared by 6 bases and J by 5 bases, with 5 bases of the junction left unmatched. Germline-derived CDR1 and CDR2 are MNHNY and SVGAGI (reference sequence).